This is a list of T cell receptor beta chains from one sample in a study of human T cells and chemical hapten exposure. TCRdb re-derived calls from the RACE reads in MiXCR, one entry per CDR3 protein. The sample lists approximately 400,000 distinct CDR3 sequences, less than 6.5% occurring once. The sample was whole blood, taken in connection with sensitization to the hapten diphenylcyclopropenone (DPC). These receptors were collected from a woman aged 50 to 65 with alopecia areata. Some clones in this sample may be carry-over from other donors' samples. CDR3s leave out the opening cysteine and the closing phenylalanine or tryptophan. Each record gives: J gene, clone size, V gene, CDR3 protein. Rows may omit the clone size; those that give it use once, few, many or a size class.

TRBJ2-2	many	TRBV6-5	ASSYQGEVGELF
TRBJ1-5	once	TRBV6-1	ASTPFSSNQPQH
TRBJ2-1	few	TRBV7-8	ASSFLAGGSKDEQF
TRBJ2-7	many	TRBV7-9	ASSSLAGVAYEQY
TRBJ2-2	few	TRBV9	ASSVVTSAGELF
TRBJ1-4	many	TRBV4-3	ASSQEASTDLHYLNEKLF
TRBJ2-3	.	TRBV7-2	ASSLEVGWQGPTDTQY
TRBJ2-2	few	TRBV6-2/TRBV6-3	ASSTETGELF
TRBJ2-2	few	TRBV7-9	ASSPPWQRNTGELF
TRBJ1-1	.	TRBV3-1	ASSPSLTDYTEAF
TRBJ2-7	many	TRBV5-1	ASNPGQEFLYEQY
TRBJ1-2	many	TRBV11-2	ASSFQSNYGYT
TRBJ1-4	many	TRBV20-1	SAPFGGELF
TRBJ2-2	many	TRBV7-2	ASRDRANTGELF
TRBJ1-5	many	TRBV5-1	ASSLDRGRVPQH
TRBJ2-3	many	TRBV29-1	SVEDYVGTSSTDTQY
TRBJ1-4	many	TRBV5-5	ASSPSTGFNEKLF
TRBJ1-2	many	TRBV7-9	ASSPSGGADYGYT
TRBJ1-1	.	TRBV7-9	ASSPPTVGGTEAF
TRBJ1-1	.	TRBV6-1	ASNQFSGTTEAF
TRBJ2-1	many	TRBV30	AWSVGSGSSYNEQF
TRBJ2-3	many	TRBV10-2	ASRGLAGALSTDTQY
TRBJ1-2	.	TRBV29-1	SVESPESGYT
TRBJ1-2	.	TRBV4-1	ASSQGRAQVDGYT
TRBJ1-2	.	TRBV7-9	ASSPGTHLYGYT
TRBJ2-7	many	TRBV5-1	ASSSQYEQY
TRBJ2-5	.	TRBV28	ASTTSGQETQY
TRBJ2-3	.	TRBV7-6	ASSSPGGPDTQY
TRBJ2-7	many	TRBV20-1	SAREATSSYEQY
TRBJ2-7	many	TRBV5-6	ASRDLSSYEQY
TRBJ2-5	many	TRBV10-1	ASSEDGARETQY
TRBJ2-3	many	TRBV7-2	ASSLRGAGRTDTQY
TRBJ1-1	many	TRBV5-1	ASIGDTEAF